What follows describes a single T cell receptor delta chain. The sample holds other DNA sequences that translate to the same CDR3. TCRdb fed the RT-PCR reads to CATT. The sample lists roughly 800 delta-chain clones, about 1.2% occurring once. Germline CDR1 is TSWWSYY and CDR2 is QGS. V was shortened by 1 base and J by 0 bases, with 30 bases between the two germline ends. This CDR3 contains 22 residues. The record originates from a study of gamma-delta T cells after stem cell transplantation. The receptor was isolated from a human donor. It is not recorded whose cells these are; they may come from a transplant donor. J is TRDJ1 and V is TRDV1; D may be TRDD3 (6 bases). Sequenced material: gamma-delta T cells. Written as DNA, the CDR3 is TGTGCTCTTGGGGAACGACCCAAACGCCTGGGGCCCCGTGGAGATTACACCGATAAACTCATCTTT. Translated: CALGERPKRLGPRGDYTDKLIF.